Here is one T cell receptor beta chain with its context. No cognate antigen has been identified for it. Base-call qualities are not available, and no considerably larger clone is one nucleotide away. CDR1 and CDR2, looked up from the germline V gene, are KGHSH and LQKENI. The CDR3 covers 14 residues, taking in both the cysteine and the phenylalanine. Just CDR3 DNA is preserved here, 42 bases in frame from base 1. The V and J ends are trimmed by 6 bases and 1 base, leaving 11 bases between them. The cohort comprised some 680 healthy bone marrow donors. Cohort members were all nominally healthy when sampled, although unrecorded immune exposures were likely present. The donor was CMV seronegative and belonged to the group of 352 seronegative cohort members. A peripheral blood sample was collected from each donor, and TCR beta sequencing was performed on peripheral blood mononuclear cells. The Qiagen DNeasy Blood Extraction Kit was used to extract genomic DNA from the blood cell samples.

The sample originates from a study of cytomegalovirus exposure and HLA in healthy donors (dated by TCRdb to the late 2010s). Regarding the study in general: An earlier analysis of roughly 610 of the donors reported around 280 Gb of sequence data and 117 million unique TCR beta sequences obtained from about 200 million T cells. Roughly 300 gigabases of sequencing data and tens of millions of unique TCR sequences were included in an early release covering under 650 HLA-typed donors. Of the 300 to 500 genotyped donors, approximately 80% were placed in the genetic ancestry cluster associated with self-reported Caucasian donors. The aim of the study was to test whether cataloging public T cell receptors could identify signatures of past pathogen exposure. The study used immunosequencing to profile the T cell repertoires of 666 subjects and linked those repertoires to cytomegalovirus serostatus. Along with the roughly 670-subject first cohort, a separate validation cohort of over a hundred different subjects was used. To predict cytomegalovirus infection status, the study combined high-throughput TCR immunosequencing, statistical association of individual TCRs with disease status, and machine learning. A later analysis re-analyzed previously published TCR beta repertoires from 666 donors and added high-resolution HLA genotyping to study TCR occurrence patterns. In the later analysis, no new phenotypic data were used to find candidate immune exposures; instead, reliance was placed on TCR beta sequences and their occurrence across donors. To decide whether each TCR beta V gene segment behaved as functional or pseudogenic, an earlier analysis of nearly 600 of the donors relied on high-throughput TCR beta sequencing. Donor age, sex, ethnicity and CMV serostatus were collected together with the repertoire data. In a later genetic analysis, genome-wide SNP genotypes for about 55% of the roughly 670 donors were used, and that subset was treated as a discovery cohort. Every discovery cohort repertoire had been produced on one sequencing platform. HLA typing covered class I and class II loci at four-digit resolution. Typing coverage differed by locus: A, B, C, DRB1 and DQB1 were typed in roughly 620-630 donors, DQA1 in 522, DPA1 in some 570, and DPB1 in 400 to 490. Four to six DR-DQ haplotypes were handled as single units for association and clustering, since linkage in the cohort was strong. Across roughly 420 genotyped donors of the cohort, an average of about 240,000 unique TCR beta nucleotide sequences per donor were sequenced, and roughly a sixth of those sequences were non-productive.

The protocol used for the library was the immunoSEQ multiplex PCR assay. The multiplex PCR relied on a mix of 60 forward primers for TCR Vbeta segments and 13 reverse primers for TCR Jbeta segments. A multiplex PCR assay on genomic DNA amplified the CDR3 region of rearranged TCR beta genes. On the Illumina HiSeq System, the amplified TCR beta libraries were sequenced as 87-base-pair reads. Under the source paper's analysis protocol: Across the 670 or so repertoires, a later analysis counted tens of millions of unique TCR beta chains, around 10 million of which were shared by at least two donors. A nearest-neighbor algorithm error-corrected the raw reads and collapsed the reads into unique sequences, merging closely related sequences to remove PCR and sequencing errors. V, D and J gene segments were assigned by aligning CDR3 sequences to IMGT reference sequences. For a sequence to be retained, a match of at least six nucleotides to both a V gene segment and a J gene segment was required. A rearrangement counted as productive if the CDR3 had no stop codons and remained in frame with V and J, and every other rearrangement counted as non-productive. CDR3 was defined by IMGT convention, running from the second conserved V-encoded cysteine to the conserved J-encoded phenylalanine. The earlier analysis of about 620 of the donors excluded sequences that lacked an unambiguous match to a single V gene segment. In an earlier analysis of several hundred of the donors, V segments were called functional above 56.7% productive rearrangements and were called segregating when the between-donor standard deviation exceeded 5%. A statistical classification framework was developed to diagnose cytomegalovirus status using the catalog of TCR beta chain sequences. A later analysis assigned V and J genes by comparing TCR nucleotide sequences with IMGT/GENE-DB human TR gene sequences. A later analysis assigned CDR3 sequences and most-parsimonious VDJ recombination scenarios with the TCRdist pipeline. A later analysis defined each TCR beta chain by its CDR3 amino acid sequence plus V-gene family, and excluded reads lacking a unique V-gene family. A later analysis removed several hundred highly shared, low-generation-probability nucleotide sequences to deal with suspected cross-contamination and a sequencing artifact. For each public chain, a later analysis derived a clonal expansion index from normalized ranks of inferred template counts within each repertoire. In a later analysis, generation probabilities were computed with a VDJ recombination model fitted to out-of-frame rearrangements, and the resulting probabilities were checked against IGoR. In a later analysis, hypergeometric tests were used to score TCR-TCR, TCR-HLA and TCR-CMV co-occurrence, with a repertoire-size bias correction applied to TCR pairs. To estimate false discovery rates, a later analysis permuted the HLA or CMV assignments 20 times. In a later analysis, co-occurring TCRs were grouped with DBSCAN, and TCRdist sequence similarity was added when clustering was performed within HLA-allele-positive subsets. Co-occurrence clustering excluded repertoires with fewer than 30,000 or more than 120,000 public chains, plus five with anomalous nucleotide sharing. TCRdb mirrors the immuneACCESS table, restricted to in-frame sequences. Some clones are absent from its copies; in checked studies, under half trace to an unresolved V gene, and the reason for the others is unknown. V and J calls and clone size are those listed in that table; D and trimming were worked out from the DNA. For this sample there are 60,000 to 75,000 clones; 65% to 80% appear just once. The top ten clonotypes cover approximately 3% of the sample.

What the work shows at the level of the full study, not this receptor alone: Linkage disequilibrium might explain the correlated functional status among segregating V segments, but an unknown experimental factor could not be excluded. In a later analysis, most CMV-associated TCR beta chains were found to appear HLA-restricted, with HLA associations seemingly driven largely by CMV exposure. In both the original and validation cohorts, the classifier was reported to diagnose cytomegalovirus status with high specificity and sensitivity. Across donors, most TCR sequences were observed very rarely, whereas some public TCRs were present in many individuals. A later analysis found that HLA-associated TCR beta chains were more clonally expanded and had lower generation probabilities than equally common non-associated chains. An earlier analysis of approximately 500 of the donors showed that most TCR beta V segments appeared in productive rearrangements either about 87% or about 30% of the time, which broadly matched IMGT annotations. In a later analysis, over 15,000 TCR beta sequences were associated with specific HLA alleles at a false discovery rate of 0.05. In a later analysis, TCR association rates were found to vary across HLA loci, with the most associated TCRs seen for DRB1 alleles and the fewest for HLA-C alleles. A further reported finding was that TCR beta sequences accurately predicted the HLA-A and HLA-B alleles for most subjects in the first cohort. Some IMGT-functional V segments, including TRBV6-2 and TRBV6-3, could not be distinguished by the 87-base-pair reads and were therefore excluded. Because some donors lacked HLA typing at each locus, the association tests relied only on the typed subset. In this cohort, only TCR beta chains were sequenced, and detectable features were limited by the absence of alpha or paired-chain data. Seventeen rarely observed V segments, including chromosome 9 orphons, were excluded from the earlier analysis of some 590 of the donors because counts were too low. An association between a missense DCLRE1C variant and V-gene and J-gene trimming of TCR beta chains was found in a later genetic analysis and replicated in an independent cohort. According to a later analysis, parvovirus B19, influenza, CMV and Epstein-Barr virus appeared linked to several top co-occurrence clusters. Presence/absence analyses assumed roughly uniform sequencing depth across donors, an assumption that may not hold. CMV serostatus was the only immune exposure information available for the cohort. In a later genetic analysis, fewer N-insertions in productive TCRs were reported among donors in an Asian-associated ancestry cluster than the approximately 710-donor mean. Strong co-occurrence of HLA alleles, especially DR and DQ, made assigning TCR associations to individual alleles difficult. In the study, some 180 TCR beta chains were listed as associated with cytomegalovirus. A cluster of highly shared sequence variants was judged likely to represent a technical artifact of the sequencing pipeline. A few of the identified cytomegalovirus-associated TCR beta chains were confirmed in vitro to be specific for cytomegalovirus antigens. According to the authors, the approach could potentially be generalized to other disease states and immunological phenotypes.

Recombination joined TRBV18 with TRBJ2-3, with no D gene named confidently. The TCR was taken from a woman aged 25 to 39 in good health and CMV-seronegative. The sequencing input was PBMCs. This receptor carries the CDR3 CASSSPPRTDTQYF. The nucleotides are TGTGCCAGCTCGAGCCCACCCCGCACAGATACGCAGTATTTT.